Below, 21 T cell receptor beta chains from the same sample are listed, as sequenced in a study of T cell repertoires in cytomegalovirus infection. TCRdb reprocessed the reads via MiXCR and lists one record per CDR3 protein. The table records over 250,000 distinct CDR3 sequences, less than 25% of them present only once. Their target antigens are unknown. Material: cultured PBMCs, obtained from culture after CMV antigen stimulation. These receptors were obtained from a human donor in good health (CMV status not recorded). Some clones in this sample may be carry-over from other donors' samples.

This chain links TRBV29-1 with TRBJ2-5; TRBD2 agrees at 7 bases. J gave up 5 bases and V 4 bases, and 10 bases lay outside the gene matches. Germline CDR1 SQVTM, CDR2 ANQGSEA. The CDR3 spans 14 residues. In nucleotides, the CDR3 is TGCAGCGTTGCAGCGGCCGGGGGGTCGGAGACCCAGTACTTC. Its protein is CSVAAAGGSETQYF.

This clonotype was picked up a small number of times. The V gene is TRBV19, the J gene TRBJ1-5; no definite D call. CDR1 is LNHDA and CDR2 is SQIVND in the germline V gene (reference sequence). V was pared by 7 bases and J by 4 bases, with 14 bases between. The CDR3 totals 14 residues. The CDR3 reads CASTASSRNQPQHF. The CDR3 DNA reads TGTGCCAGTACTGCATCAAGCCGTAATCAGCCCCAGCATTTT.

The chain joins TRBV20-1 to TRBJ2-1; TRBD2 might be the D (5 bases). In germline, CDR1 is DFQATT, CDR2 SNEGSKA (reference sequence). The CDR3 covers 14 residues. V was pared by 3 bases and J by 7 bases, with 16 bases between. The CDR3 sequence is CSASSASPKNEQFF. DNA of the CDR3: TGCAGTGCTAGTAGCGCTTCTCCCAAAAATGAGCAGTTCTTC.

This clonotype was seen ten or more times. The V and J genes are TRBV27 and TRBJ2-7, with a weak D call TRBD1 (6 bases). The germline CDR1 and CDR2 sequences are MNHEY and SMNVEV (reference sequence). The CDR3 totals 12 residues. The ends were cut back, 3 bases at V and 6 bases at J, with 9 bases in the middle. Here the CDR3 reads CASSFVGGEQYV. CDR3 in DNA: TGTGCCAGCAGTTTCGTAGGGGGCGAGCAGTACGTC.

This clonotype was recorded a few times. V usage is TRBV10-3 and J usage is TRBJ2-1; 10 nucleotides align to TRBD1. The junction had 4 bases not matched to a gene; V was cut back by 3 bases and J by 5 bases. The V gene's germline CDR1 is ENHRY and CDR2 SYGVKD. CDR3 length equals 15 residues. The CDR3 region has the DNA TGTGCCATCAGTGAAACGGGACAGGGGAACAATGAGCAGTTCTTC. Amino acid sequence: CAISETGQGNNEQFF.

This clonotype was seen only a few times. The chain links TRBV6-2 or TRBV6-3 to TRBJ2-7; the match to TRBD2 covers 10 bases. Germline values: CDR1 MNHEY, CDR2 SVGEGT. With 6 bases clipped from V and 0 bases from J, the junction kept 11 bases outside the gene matches. The CDR3 runs 17 residues. As DNA, the CDR3 is TGTGCCAGCAGCTCCCCCCCTAGCGGGAGTTTCTCCTACGAGCAGTACTTC. Protein product: CASSSPPSGSFSYEQYF.

The V and J genes are TRBV7-2 and TRBJ2-3; the match to TRBD1 covers 9 bases. The CDR3 has 15 amino acids. The J segment lost 4 bases and the V segment lost 3 bases, leaving 5 bases of the junction unmatched. Looked up from germline, CDR1 is SGHTA and CDR2 is FQGNSA. CDR3 region: CASSFDRGSADTQYF. The CDR3 DNA sequence: TGTGCCAGCAGCTTTGACAGGGGGTCGGCAGATACGCAGTATTTT.

The chain couples TRBV7-6 to TRBJ2-7, with a possible D match to TRBD1 (5 bases). The germline V gene encodes CDR1 SGHVS and CDR2 FNYEAQ. This CDR3 region has 13 residues. Trimming left V 4 bases short and J 3 bases short, with 10 bases between. CDR3 amino acids: CASSSDRNYEQYV. For the CDR3, the DNA is TGTGCCAGCAGCTCCGACAGAAACTACGAGCAGTACGTC.

The chain recombines TRBV12-3 or TRBV12-4 with TRBJ2-7; D possibly corresponds to TRBD1 (6 bases). Trimming took off 3 bases at V and 4 bases at J, with 7 bases between the two ends. The CDR3 is 12 amino acids. CDR3 protein: CASSFGQYEQYV. DNA of the CDR3: TGTGCCAGCAGTTTCGGACAGTACGAGCAGTACGTC.

The rearrangement links TRBV7-9 to TRBJ2-7, with 7 bases matching TRBD2. This CDR3 contains 17 residues. Germline CDR1 SEHNR, CDR2 FQNEAQ (reference sequence). With 2 bases clipped from V and 0 bases from J, the junction kept 10 bases outside the gene matches. The CDR3 protein is CASSLLLTGGSSYEQYF. In nucleotides, the CDR3 is TGTGCCAGCAGCTTATTGCTTACGGGAGGAAGCTCCTACGAGCAGTACTTC.

The chain uses TRBV6-1 and TRBJ2-7, with TRBD2 as a possible D gene (6 bases). The CDR3 extends over 13 amino acids. V dropped 2 bases and J dropped 6 bases, with 11 bases sitting between them. Germline values: CDR1 MNHNS, CDR2 SASEGT. CDR3 in amino acids: CASSENEGGEQYV. For the CDR3, the DNA is TGTGCCAGCAGTGAAAATGAGGGAGGCGAGCAGTACGTC.

The chain is built from TRBV7-6 and TRBJ1-5; D unresolved. Trimming removed 5 bases from V and 7 bases from J, with 15 bases in between. The CDR3 totals 14 residues. CDR1 and CDR2 (germline): SGHVS, FNYEAQ. The CDR3 DNA is TGTGCCAGCAGCCTCGGGCCGACCGGCCAGCCCCAGCATTTT. Residues: CASSLGPTGQPQHF. Full variable domain (outside the CDR3, taken from reference TRBV7-6 and TRBJ1-5): GAGVSQSPRYKVTKRGQDVALRCDPISGHVSLYWYRQALGQGPEFLTYFNYEAQQDKSGLPNDRFSAERPEGSISTLTIQRTEQRDSAMYRCASSLGPTGQPQHFGDGTRLSIL.

The genes are TRBV30 and TRBJ2-1; 12 nucleotides match TRBD2. V dropped 1 base and J dropped 9; count of bases not matched to a gene: 7. Germline V gene data show CDR1 as GTSNPN and CDR2 as SVGIG (reference sequence). The CDR3 sequence is 15 residues long. In nucleotides, the CDR3 is TGTGCCTGGAGTGATACGGGACTAGCGGGCGGTGAGCAGTTCTTC. It codes for CAWSDTGLAGGEQFF. Looking up the rest from reference TRBV30 and TRBJ2-1 gives the full variable domain: SQTIHQWPATLVQPVGSPLSLECTVEGTSNPNLYWYRQAAGRGLQLLFYSVGIGQISSEVPQNLSASRPQDRQFILSSKKLLLSDSGFYLCAWSDTGLAGGEQFFGPGTRLTVL.

This clonotype was seen only a few times. V usage is TRBV6-2 or TRBV6-3 and J usage is TRBJ2-3, with D tentatively TRBD2 (5 bases). V lost 8 bases, J lost 6 bases, and 21 bases lay in between. The germline V gene encodes CDR1 MNHEY and CDR2 SVGEGT. The length of the CDR3 is 15 residues. CDR3 residues: CASRGWGPGSDTQYF. The CDR3 nucleotides read TGTGCCAGCCGCGGGTGGGGTCCCGGGTCGGATACGCAGTATTTT.

The chain carries TRBV9 and TRBJ2-5; 7 bases are a match to TRBD2. Trimming cost V 2 bases and J 5 bases; bases outside gene matches: 3. The CDR3 spans 13 residues. Looked up from germline, CDR1 is SGDLS and CDR2 is YYNGEE. The CDR3 region is CASSVSGGETQYF. CDR3 DNA sequence: TGTGCCAGCAGCGTGTCCGGGGGGGAGACCCAGTACTTC.

This clonotype turned up a few times. The chain is built from TRBV28 and TRBJ2-3; D is perhaps TRBD1 or TRBD2 (5 bases each). Trimming pared 7 bases from V and 0 bases from J, leaving 8 bases between. The CDR3 is made up of 13 amino acids. Germline CDR1 reads MDHEN; CDR2 reads SYDVKM. The CDR3 DNA is TGTGCCAGCATGGGGGATAGCACAGATACGCAGTATTTT. Translation: CASMGDSTDTQYF.

This chain links TRBV27 with TRBJ1-1, with D perhaps TRBD1 (5 bases). Germline-derived CDR1 and CDR2 are MNHEY and SMNVEV (reference sequence). V lost 5 bases and J lost 4, with 20 bases in between. This CDR3 contains 16 residues. The CDR3 region has the DNA TGTGCCAGCAGTACCCCGGGTGGGGGTCGCCTCACTGAAGCTTTCTTT. The encoded protein is CASSTPGGGRLTEAFF.

The chain employs TRBV11-2 and TRBJ2-1, with D possibly TRBD2 on 6 matching bases. Between the trimmed V and J ends, which lost 4 bases and 7 bases, there was a span of 14 bases. CDR3 length: 14 residues. Germline V gene data show CDR1 as SGHAT and CDR2 as FQNNGV. This CDR3 reads CASSSSPGDNEQFF. The CDR3, as DNA: TGTGCCAGCAGCTCCTCCCCGGGAGATAATGAGCAGTTCTTC.

This clonotype was picked up many times. The V and J genes are TRBV7-9 and TRBJ1-1; D not certain. Trimming cost V 5 bases and J 1 base, with 11 bases left between them. Germline CDR1 is SEHNR and CDR2 is FQNEAQ (reference sequence). CDR3 length equals 14 residues. In DNA form, the CDR3 reads TGTGCCAGCAGCCCAGACGACGGGAACACTGAAGCTTTCTTT. This codes for CASSPDDGNTEAFF.

This clonotype was seen more than once but under ten times. The V gene is TRBV11-2, the J gene TRBJ1-1, with D tentatively TRBD1 (5 bases). The V end was cut by 1 base, the J end by 4 bases, with 13 bases between. Looked up from germline, CDR1 is SGHAT and CDR2 is FQNNGV. The CDR3 length is 15 residues. As DNA, the CDR3 is TGTGCCAGCAGCTTAGTGGCGCAGGGTTCCACTGAAGCTTTCTTT. It encodes CASSLVAQGSTEAFF.

In this sample, this clonotype turned up many times. CDR3 loop: CASSLGREGGEQYF. Written as DNA, the CDR3 is TGTGCCAGCAGCTTAGGGCGGGAGGGCGGCGAGCAGTACTTC. V gene TRBV7-2 combines with J gene TRBJ2-7; 9 bases match TRBD2. Germline CDR1 and CDR2: SGHTA and FQGNSA. This CDR3 comprises 14 residues. After removal of 1 base from V and 6 bases from J, the junction contained 4 bases not matched to a gene.